The 6 T cell receptor beta chains presented below share a single source sample, sequenced in a study of breast tumors, draining lymph nodes, adjacent tissues. Axillary draining lymph nodes of breast cancer patients supplied the node samples. TCRdb used MiXCR to reprocess the multiplex PCR reads, holding one entry per CDR3 protein. Of over 100,000 distinct CDR3 sequences listed, approximately 20% are singletons. Sequencing was carried out using axillary lymph node tissue. The receptors here all came from a female donor with breast cancer. Some clones in this sample may be carry-over from other donors' samples.

This clonotype was picked up many times. The chain recombines TRBV19 with TRBJ1-4, with D hard to call. CDR3 length: 17 amino acids. The V end lost 6 bases, the J end lost 0 bases, and 17 bases lay between the germline ends. Germline CDR1 and CDR2: LNHDA and SQIVND (reference sequence). In DNA, the CDR3 is TGTGCCAGTAGCCCTACTAGAGGACCTCCAACTAATGAAAAACTGTTTTTT. The encoded protein is CASSPTRGPPTNEKLFF.

As to this clonotype: This could be a read error, since a much larger clone is one nucleotide away. V gene TRBV29-1 combines with J gene TRBJ2-1; no definite D call. V was shortened by 3 bases and J by 5 bases, with 17 bases between the two germline ends. CDR1 and CDR2 (germline): SQVTM, ANQGSEA. The CDR3 extends over 15 amino acids. The CDR3 DNA reads as TGCAGCGTTGATGGCGGATTCGACGCCAACAATGAGCAGTTCTTC. Its translation is CSVDGGFDANNEQFF.

Concerning this clonotype itself: A single base separates this from a much larger clone, so it may be a read error. J is TRBJ1-5 and V is TRBV2, with D tentatively TRBD1 (5 bases). Per germline, CDR1 SNHLY and CDR2 FYNNEI. The CDR3 contains 11 residues. CDR3 bases: TGTACCAGCAGGGACGGGGGGCCCCAGCATTTT. Its protein product is CTSRDGGPQHF.

The chain is built from TRBV7-6 and TRBJ2-1, with D tentatively TRBD2 (6 bases). Germline V gives CDR1 SGHVS, CDR2 FNYEAQ. V was clipped by 5 bases and J by 8 bases, with 22 bases between them. The CDR3 consists of 16 residues. CDR3 DNA: TGTGCCAGCAGCCCTACCGGTGCCGGGAGTTTTGATGAGCAGTTCTTC. Protein product: CASSPTGAGSFDEQFF.

This clonotype has ten or more counts. The gene calls are TRBV12-5 and TRBJ2-2, with D hard to call. The germline V gene encodes CDR1 LGHNT and CDR2 FRNRAP. V was clipped by 6 bases and J by 5 bases, with 7 bases between them. The CDR3 contains 12 residues. The CDR3 sequence is CASGLSTGELFF. For the CDR3, the DNA is TGTGCTAGTGGATTATCAACCGGGGAGCTGTTTTTT.

The V gene is TRBV19, the J gene TRBJ2-7; unclear D gene. Per the germline V gene, CDR1 is LNHDA and CDR2 is SQIVND (reference sequence). V was cut by 5 bases and J by 2 bases, with 13 bases left in between. CDR3 length: 14 amino acids. The CDR3 sequence: CASSVLVPPYEQYF. The CDR3 coding sequence is TGTGCCAGTAGTGTTCTAGTTCCCCCCTACGAGCAGTACTTC.